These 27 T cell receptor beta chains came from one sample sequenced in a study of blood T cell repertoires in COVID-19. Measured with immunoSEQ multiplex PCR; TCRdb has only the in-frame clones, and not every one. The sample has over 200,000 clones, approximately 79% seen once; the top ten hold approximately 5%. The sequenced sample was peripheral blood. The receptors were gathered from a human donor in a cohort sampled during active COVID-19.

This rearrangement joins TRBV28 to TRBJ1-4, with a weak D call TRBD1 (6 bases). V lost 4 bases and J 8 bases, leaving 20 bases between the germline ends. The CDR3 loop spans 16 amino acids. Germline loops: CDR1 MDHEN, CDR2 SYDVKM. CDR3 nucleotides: TGTGCCAGCAGTTCAGAGTCCCGGGACAAGGACGAAAAACTGTTTTTT. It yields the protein CASSSESRDKDEKLFF.

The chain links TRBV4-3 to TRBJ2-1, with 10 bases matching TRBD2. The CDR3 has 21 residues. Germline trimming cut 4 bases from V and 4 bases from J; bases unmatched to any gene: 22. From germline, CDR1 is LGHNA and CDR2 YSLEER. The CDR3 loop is CASSRWGGASGSGKFYNEQFF. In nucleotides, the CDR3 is TGCGCCAGCAGCCGTTGGGGGGGTGCTAGCGGGAGCGGCAAATTTTACAATGAGCAGTTCTTC.

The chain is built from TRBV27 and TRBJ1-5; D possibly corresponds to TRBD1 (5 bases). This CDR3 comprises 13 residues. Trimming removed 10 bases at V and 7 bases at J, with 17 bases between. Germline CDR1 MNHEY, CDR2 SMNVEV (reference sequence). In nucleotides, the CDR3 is TGTGCCACCCGCAAGACGGGGGAGCAGCCCCAGCATTTT. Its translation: CATRKTGEQPQHF.

CDR3 sequence reads: CASSQTRGETQYF. The DNA for the CDR3 is TGTGCCAGCAGTCAGACTAGGGGAGAGACCCAGTACTTC. The chain is built from TRBV4-2 and TRBJ2-5; TRBD2 is a possible D gene (6 bases). From germline, CDR1 is LGHNA and CDR2 YNFKEQ. V was cut by 6 bases and J by 4 bases, with 12 bases left in between. This CDR3 is built from 13 residues.

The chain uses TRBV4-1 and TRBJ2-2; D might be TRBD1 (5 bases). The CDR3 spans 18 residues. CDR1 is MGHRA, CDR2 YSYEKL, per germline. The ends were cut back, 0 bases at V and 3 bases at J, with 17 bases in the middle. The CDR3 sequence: CASSQELVEGAYTGELFF. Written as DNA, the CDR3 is TGCGCCAGCAGCCAAGAACTGGTAGAAGGGGCGTACACCGGGGAGCTGTTTTTT.

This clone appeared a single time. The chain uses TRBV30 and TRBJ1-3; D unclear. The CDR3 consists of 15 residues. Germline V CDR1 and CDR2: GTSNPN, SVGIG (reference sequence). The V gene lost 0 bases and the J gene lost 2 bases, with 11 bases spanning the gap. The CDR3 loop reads CAWSVRPSPGNTIYF. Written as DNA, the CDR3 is TGTGCCTGGAGTGTCAGGCCCTCCCCTGGAAACACCATATATTTT. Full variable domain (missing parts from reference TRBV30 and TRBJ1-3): SQTIHQWPATLVQPVGSPLSLECTVEGTSNPNLYWYRQAAGRGLQLLFYSVGIGQISSEVPQNLSASRPQDRQFILSSKKLLLSDSGFYLCAWSVRPSPGNTIYFGEGSWLTVV.

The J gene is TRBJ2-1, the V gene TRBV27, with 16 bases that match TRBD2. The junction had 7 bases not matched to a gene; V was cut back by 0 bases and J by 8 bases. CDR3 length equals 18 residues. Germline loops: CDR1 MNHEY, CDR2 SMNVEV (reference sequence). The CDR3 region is CASSLSGLAGGVKDEQFF. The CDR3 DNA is TGTGCCAGCAGTTTATCGGGACTAGCGGGAGGGGTCAAAGATGAGCAGTTCTTC.

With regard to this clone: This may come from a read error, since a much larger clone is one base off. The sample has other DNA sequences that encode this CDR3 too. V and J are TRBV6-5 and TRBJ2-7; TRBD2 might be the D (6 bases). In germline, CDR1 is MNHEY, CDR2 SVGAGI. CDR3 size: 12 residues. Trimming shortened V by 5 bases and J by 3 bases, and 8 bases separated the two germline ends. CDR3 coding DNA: TGTGCCAGCAGTCCCGGGGGCTACGAGCAGTACTTC. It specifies CASSPGGYEQYF.

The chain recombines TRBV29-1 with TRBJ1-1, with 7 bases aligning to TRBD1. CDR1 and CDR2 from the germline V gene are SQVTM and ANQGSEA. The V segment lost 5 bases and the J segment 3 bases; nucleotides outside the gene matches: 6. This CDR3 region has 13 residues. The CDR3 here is CSVITGADTEAFF. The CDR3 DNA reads TGCAGCGTTATCACAGGGGCCGACACTGAAGCTTTCTTT.

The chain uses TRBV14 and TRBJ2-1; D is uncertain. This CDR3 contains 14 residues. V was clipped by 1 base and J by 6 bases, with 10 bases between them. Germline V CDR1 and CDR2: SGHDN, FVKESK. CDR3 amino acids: CASSQGTYINEQFF. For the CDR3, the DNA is TGTGCCAGCAGCCAAGGAACCTATATCAATGAGCAGTTCTTC.

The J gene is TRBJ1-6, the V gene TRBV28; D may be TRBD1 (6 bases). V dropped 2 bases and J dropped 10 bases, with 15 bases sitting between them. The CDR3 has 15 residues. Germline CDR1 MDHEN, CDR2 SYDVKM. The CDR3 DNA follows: TGTGCCAGCAGTTTAGGGATGGGGGCAAGCTCACCCCTCCACTTT. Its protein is CASSLGMGASSPLHF.

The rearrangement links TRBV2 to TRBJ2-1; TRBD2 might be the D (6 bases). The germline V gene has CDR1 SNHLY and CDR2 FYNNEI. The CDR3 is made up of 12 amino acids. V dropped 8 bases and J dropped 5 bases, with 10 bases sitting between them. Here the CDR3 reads CASVRLDNEQFF. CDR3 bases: TGTGCCAGCGTCCGACTAGACAATGAGCAGTTCTTC. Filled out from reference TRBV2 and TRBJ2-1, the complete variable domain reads EPEVTQTPSHQVTQMGQEVILRCVPISNHLYFYWYRQILGQKVEFLVSFYNNEISEKSEIFDDQFSVERPDGSNFTLKIRSTKLEDSAMYFCASVRLDNEQFFGPGTRLTVL.

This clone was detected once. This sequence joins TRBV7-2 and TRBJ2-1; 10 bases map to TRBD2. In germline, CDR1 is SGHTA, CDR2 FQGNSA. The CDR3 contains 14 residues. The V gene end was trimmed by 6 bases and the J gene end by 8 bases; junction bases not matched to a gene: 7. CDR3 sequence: CASRLAGVMDEQFF. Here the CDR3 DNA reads TGTGCCAGCAGGCTAGCGGGAGTTATGGATGAGCAGTTCTTC.

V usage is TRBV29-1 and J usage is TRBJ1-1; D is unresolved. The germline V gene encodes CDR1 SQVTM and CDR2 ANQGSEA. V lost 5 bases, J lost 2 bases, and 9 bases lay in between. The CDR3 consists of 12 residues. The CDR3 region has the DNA TGCAGCGTTTCTGGCAGAAACACTGAAGCTTTCTTT. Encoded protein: CSVSGRNTEAFF.

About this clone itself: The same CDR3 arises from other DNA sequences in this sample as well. The CDR3 bases are TGTGCCAGCAGTCTGAGCTCCTACAATGAGCAGTTCTTC. It is translated as CASSLSSYNEQFF. This rearrangement joins TRBV9 to TRBJ2-1; D call uncertain. V lost 5 bases and J lost 0, with 6 bases in between. The CDR3 is made up of 13 amino acids. Germline values: CDR1 SGDLS, CDR2 YYNGEE.

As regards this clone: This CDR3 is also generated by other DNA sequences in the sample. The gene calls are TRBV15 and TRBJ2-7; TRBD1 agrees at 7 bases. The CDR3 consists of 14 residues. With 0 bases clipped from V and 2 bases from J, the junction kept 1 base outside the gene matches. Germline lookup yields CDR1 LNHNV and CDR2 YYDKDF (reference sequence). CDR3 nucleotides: TGTGCCACCAGCAGAGATCAGGGGGCCTACGAGCAGTACTTC. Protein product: CATSRDQGAYEQYF.

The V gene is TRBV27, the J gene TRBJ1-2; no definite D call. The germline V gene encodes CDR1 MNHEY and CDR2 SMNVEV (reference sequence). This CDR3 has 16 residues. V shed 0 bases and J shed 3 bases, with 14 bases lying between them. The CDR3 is CASSLSDGSSDYGYTF. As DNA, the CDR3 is TGTGCCAGCAGTTTATCGGACGGGAGCTCTGACTATGGCTACACCTTC.

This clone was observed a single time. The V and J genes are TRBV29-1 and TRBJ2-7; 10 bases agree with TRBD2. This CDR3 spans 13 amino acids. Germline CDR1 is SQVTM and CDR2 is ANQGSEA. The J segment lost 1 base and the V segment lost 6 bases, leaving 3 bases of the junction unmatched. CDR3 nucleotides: TGCAGCGTCCTAGCGGGAGAGTCCTACGAGCAGTACTTC. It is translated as CSVLAGESYEQYF.

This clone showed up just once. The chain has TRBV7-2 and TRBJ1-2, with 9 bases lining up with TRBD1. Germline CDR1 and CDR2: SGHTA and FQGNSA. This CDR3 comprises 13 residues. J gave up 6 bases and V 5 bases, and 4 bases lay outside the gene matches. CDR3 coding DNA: TGTGCCAGCAGCCAGGGGACAGGGAATGGCTACACCTTC. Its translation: CASSQGTGNGYTF. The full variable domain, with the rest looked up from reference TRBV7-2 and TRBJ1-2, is GAGVSQSPSNKVTEKGKDVELRCDPISGHTALYWYRQSLGQGLEFLIYFQGNSAPDKSGLPSDRFSAERTGGSVSTLTIQRTQQEDSAVYLCASSQGTGNGYTFGSGTRLTVV.

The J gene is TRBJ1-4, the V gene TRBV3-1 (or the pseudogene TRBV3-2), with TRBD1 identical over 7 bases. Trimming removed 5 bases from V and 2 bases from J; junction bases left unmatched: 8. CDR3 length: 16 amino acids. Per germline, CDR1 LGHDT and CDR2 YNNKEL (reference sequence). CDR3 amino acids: CASSLHRGLTNEKLFF. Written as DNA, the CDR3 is TGTGCCAGCAGCTTACATAGGGGGCTTACTAATGAAAAACTGTTTTTT.

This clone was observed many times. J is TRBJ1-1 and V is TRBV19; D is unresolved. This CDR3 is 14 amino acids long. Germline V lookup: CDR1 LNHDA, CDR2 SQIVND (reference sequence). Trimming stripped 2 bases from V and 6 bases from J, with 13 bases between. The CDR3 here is CASSISPGGAEAFF. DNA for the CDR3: TGTGCCAGTAGTATATCCCCGGGAGGCGCTGAAGCTTTCTTT.

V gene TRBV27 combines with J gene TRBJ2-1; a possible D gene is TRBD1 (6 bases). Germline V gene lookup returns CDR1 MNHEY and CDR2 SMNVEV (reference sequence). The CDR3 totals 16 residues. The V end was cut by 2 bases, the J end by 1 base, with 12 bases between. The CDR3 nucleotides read TGTGCCAGCAGTTTAGGGTTCAGGGGATCCTACAATGAGCAGTTCTTC. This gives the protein CASSLGFRGSYNEQFF.

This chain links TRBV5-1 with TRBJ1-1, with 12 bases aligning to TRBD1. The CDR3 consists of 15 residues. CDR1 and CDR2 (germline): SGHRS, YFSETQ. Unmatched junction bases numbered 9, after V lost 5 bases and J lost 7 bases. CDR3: CASSRKGQGAGEAFF. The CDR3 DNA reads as TGCGCCAGCAGTCGTAAGGGACAGGGGGCGGGTGAAGCTTTCTTT.

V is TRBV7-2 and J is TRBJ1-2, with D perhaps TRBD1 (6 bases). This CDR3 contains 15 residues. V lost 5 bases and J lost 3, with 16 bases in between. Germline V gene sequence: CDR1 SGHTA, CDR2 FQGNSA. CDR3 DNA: TGTGCCAGCAGCCCACAGGGCTCCCCTTACTATGGCTACACCTTC. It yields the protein CASSPQGSPYYGYTF.

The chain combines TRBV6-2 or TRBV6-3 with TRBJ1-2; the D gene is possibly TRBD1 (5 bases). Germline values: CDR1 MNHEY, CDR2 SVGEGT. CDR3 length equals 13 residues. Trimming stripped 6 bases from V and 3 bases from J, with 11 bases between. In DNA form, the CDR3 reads TGTGCCAGCAGGCCTACGGGGGACTATGGCTACACCTTC. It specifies CASRPTGDYGYTF.

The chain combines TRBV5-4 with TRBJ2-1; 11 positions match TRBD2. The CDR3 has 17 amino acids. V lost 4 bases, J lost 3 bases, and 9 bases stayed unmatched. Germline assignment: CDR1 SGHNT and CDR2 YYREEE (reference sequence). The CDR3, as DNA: TGTGCCAGCAGCCTAGGGACTAGCGGATTACTCTACAATGAGCAGTTCTTC. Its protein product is CASSLGTSGLLYNEQFF.

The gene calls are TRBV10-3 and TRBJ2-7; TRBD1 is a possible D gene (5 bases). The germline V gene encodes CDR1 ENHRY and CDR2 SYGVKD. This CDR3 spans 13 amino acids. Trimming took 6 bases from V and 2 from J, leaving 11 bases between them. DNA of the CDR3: TGTGCCATCAGCAGGGTACCTACCTACGAGCAGTACTTC. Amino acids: CAISRVPTYEQYF.